This is a list of T cell receptor beta chains from one sample in a study of response to subunit inactivated influenza vaccine. One entry per CDR3 protein, called by TCRdb with MiXCR from the RT-PCR reads. Of approximately 700,000 distinct CDR3 sequences in the sample, about 15% were seen once. Specimen: PBMCs from blood, collected 14 to 15 days before vaccination. The receptors here all came from a man between 45 and 60 years old who received an inactivated influenza vaccine. Both conserved end residues are part of each CDR3. D genes are given only for firm matches. The size field is filled for only some rows; it gives once, few, many or a size class.

v_call,j_call,d_call,clone_size,cdr3_aa,cdr3_nt
TRBV12-3/TRBV12-4,TRBJ2-7,TRBD1,-,CASSPSAGQGNYEQYF,TGTGCCAGCAGCCCCTCCGCGGGACAGGGGAACTACGAGCAGTACTTC
TRBV29-1,TRBJ2-3,-,many,CSVEVGSTDTQYF,TGCAGCGTTGAAGTAGGTTCCACAGATACGCAGTATTTT
TRBV7-8,TRBJ2-1,TRBD2,few,CASSQGLAGETYNEQFF,TGTGCCAGCAGCCAGGGACTAGCGGGAGAGACCTACAATGAGCAGTTCTTC
TRBV11-1,TRBJ2-1,TRBD2,few,CASSQIRGLAGKGLGNEQFF,TGTGCCAGCAGCCAAATTAGGGGACTAGCGGGAAAAGGCCTGGGGAATGAGCAGTTCTTC
TRBV6-2/TRBV6-3,TRBJ2-7,TRBD1,-,CASVGQGRSYEQYF,TGTGCCAGCGTTGGACAGGGTCGTTCCTACGAGCAGTACTTC
TRBV18,TRBJ2-7,TRBD2,few,CASSQYGRDPYEQYF,TGTGCCAGCTCACAGTACGGGAGGGATCCCTACGAGCAGTACTTC
TRBV5-1,TRBJ1-6,-,-,CASSLAPDGGVLHF,TGCGCCAGCAGCTTGGCCCCGGACGGGGGGGTCCTCCACTTT
TRBV20-1,TRBJ2-5,-,few,CSAISETQYF,TGCAGTGCTATTTCCGAGACCCAGTACTTC
TRBV2,TRBJ2-7,TRBD1,few,CASYAGTGFTYEQYF,TGTGCCAGCTACGCCGGGACAGGGTTTACCTACGAGCAGTACTTC
TRBV5-1,TRBJ2-4,-,many,CASSPSGGGGKNIQYF,TGCGCCAGCAGCCCCAGTGGAGGGGGAGGCAAAAACATTCAGTACTTC
TRBV3-1,TRBJ2-7,TRBD2,-,CAICTGTRAPRFSYEQYF,TGTGCCATCTGTACGGGGACTAGGGCACCGAGGTTCTCCTACGAGCAGTACTTC
TRBV7-8,TRBJ1-6,TRBD1,many,CASSFGQANSPLHF,TGTGCCAGCAGCTTTGGACAGGCAAATTCACCCCTCCACTTT
TRBV9,TRBJ1-1,TRBD1,few,CASSARTGFTEAFF,TGTGCCAGCAGCGCCCGGACAGGGTTCACTGAAGCTTTCTTT
TRBV29-1,TRBJ2-5,-,-,CSVDWGYQETQYF,TGCAGCGTTGACTGGGGTTACCAAGAGACCCAGTACTTC
TRBV29-1,TRBJ2-5,-,-,CSVPTSGQETQYF,TGCAGCGTCCCGACTAGTGGCCAAGAGACCCAGTACTTC
TRBV19,TRBJ2-2,-,-,CASSKISSVTGELFF,TGTGCCAGTAGTAAAATATCAAGCGTTACCGGGGAGCTGTTTTTT
TRBV4-3,TRBJ1-2,TRBD1,few,CASSQNPDRHDGYTF,TGCGCCAGCAGCCAAAACCCGGACAGGCACGATGGCTACACCTTC
TRBV7-9,TRBJ1-5,TRBD1,-,CASSLGTGIGLNQPQHF,TGTGCCAGCAGCTTAGGGACAGGGATCGGCCTTAATCAGCCCCAGCATTTT
TRBV6-1,TRBJ2-1,TRBD2,few,CASRGSGTSGRNEQFF,TGTGCCAGCAGGGGCTCCGGGACTAGCGGGAGGAATGAGCAGTTCTTC
TRBV4-2,TRBJ2-3,-,-,CASSQERRRGLLRSTQYF,TGTGCCAGCAGCCAAGAACGTCGTCGGGGGCTCCTCCGGAGTACGCAGTATTTT
TRBV2,TRBJ1-1,-,few,CAGAGSSGTEAFF,TGTGCCGGAGCGGGGTCCAGTGGCACTGAAGCTTTCTTT
TRBV11-2,TRBJ1-5,-,-,CASSLGQQGSQPQHF,TGTGCCAGCAGCTTAGGCCAACAGGGCAGTCAGCCCCAGCATTTT
TRBV20-1,TRBJ2-1,TRBD2,-,CSAKNPGLFSNEQFF,TGCAGTGCTAAAAACCCGGGACTATTCTCCAATGAGCAGTTCTTC
TRBV20-1,TRBJ1-1,TRBD1,-,CSASDRGDEAFF,TGCAGTGCTAGCGACAGGGGGGATGAAGCTTTCTTT
TRBV20-1,TRBJ2-7,TRBD2,-,CSARGRGGSSYEQYF,TGCAGTGCTAGAGGGCGCGGGGGGTCGTCCTACGAGCAGTACTTC
TRBV29-1,TRBJ2-1,TRBD2,few,CSVYNPGGRAGNEQFF,TGCAGCGTTTACAACCCGGGGGGGAGGGCCGGGAATGAGCAGTTCTTC
TRBV24-1,TRBJ2-2,TRBD2,many,CATSSRAGLGSNTGELFF,TGTGCCACCAGCTCCCGGGCGGGACTAGGGTCAAACACCGGGGAGCTGTTTTTT
TRBV15,TRBJ2-7,-,-,CATSWDPSYEQYF,TGTGCCACCAGCTGGGACCCCTCTTACGAGCAGTACTTC
TRBV18,TRBJ1-5,TRBD1,-,CASSPSGQGRNQPQHF,TGTGCCAGCTCACCATCTGGACAGGGGAGGAATCAGCCCCAGCATTTT
TRBV20-1,TRBJ1-6,-,many,CSGGGISPLHF,TGCAGTGGGGGAGGGATTTCACCCCTCCACTTT
TRBV28,TRBJ2-3,-,few,CASSFRLADTQYF,TGTGCCAGCAGTTTCCGACTAGCAGATACGCAGTATTTT
TRBV7-2,TRBJ2-3,TRBD2,few,CASSVTSGRAVVTQYF,TGTGCCAGCAGCGTAACTAGCGGGAGGGCGGTAGTCACGCAGTATTTT
TRBV20-1,TRBJ2-5,TRBD1,few,CSATGLGQIQETQYF,TGCAGCGCAACCGGTTTGGGACAGATCCAAGAGACCCAGTACTTC
TRBV28,TRBJ2-7,-,few,CASSFILTDPYEQYF,TGTGCCAGCAGTTTTATCCTGACAGACCCCTACGAGCAGTACTTC
TRBV7-2,TRBJ1-6,-,many,CASSLQAYNSPLHF,TGTGCCAGCAGCTTACAGGCCTATAATTCACCCCTCCACTTT
TRBV6-5,TRBJ2-3,-,few,CASSYSRGGSTDTQYF,TGTGCCAGCAGTTACTCGAGGGGGGGGAGCACAGATACGCAGTATTTT
TRBV6-2/TRBV6-3,TRBJ2-7,TRBD2,-,CASLRLAGAGYEQYF,TGTGCCAGCCTGAGGCTAGCGGGAGCCGGCTACGAGCAGTACTTC
TRBV12-3/TRBV12-4,TRBJ1-5,-,-,CASSFLYSNQPQHF,TGTGCCAGCAGTTTCCTGTATAGCAATCAGCCCCAGCATTTT
TRBV20-1,TRBJ2-2,TRBD1,few,CSATSGGTGELFF,TGCAGTGCAACTTCAGGGGGCACCGGGGAGCTGTTTTTT
TRBV6-1,TRBJ2-7,TRBD2,few,CASSIAGTYEQYF,TGTGCCAGCAGTATAGCGGGAACCTACGAGCAGTACTTC
TRBV5-5,TRBJ2-2,-,-,CASSWTGRVTGELFF,TGTGCCAGCAGCTGGACAGGGAGGGTCACCGGGGAGCTGTTTTTT
TRBV7-9,TRBJ2-7,TRBD2,few,CASTLAEKVGLVYEQYF,TGTGCCAGCACCCTAGCCGAGAAAGTGGGACTAGTCTACGAGCAGTACTTC
TRBV6-1,TRBJ2-7,TRBD1,-,CASSPTGGFHEQYF,TGTGCCAGCAGCCCGACAGGGGGATTCCACGAGCAGTACTTC
TRBV11-1,TRBJ1-2,TRBD1,few,CASSAGQGRYGYTF,TGTGCCAGCAGCGCAGGACAGGGAAGATACGGCTACACCTTC
TRBV11-2,TRBJ2-5,TRBD2,few,CASSFLREGVQQTQYF,TGTGCCAGCAGCTTTTTGCGGGAGGGGGTTCAACAGACCCAGTACTTC
TRBV5-1,TRBJ2-5,TRBD2,few,CASSPGLVGWQYF,TGCGCCAGCAGCCCCGGACTAGTCGGGTGGCAGTACTTC
TRBV14,TRBJ2-5,TRBD1,few,CASSQDVGGAGTQYF,TGTGCCAGCAGCCAAGATGTAGGGGGCGCGGGGACCCAGTACTTC
TRBV12-3/TRBV12-4,TRBJ2-5,TRBD1,-,CASRRGPVIKLIQETQYF,TGTGCCAGCCGTAGGGGGCCGGTTATCAAACTTATCCAAGAGACCCAGTACTTC
TRBV6-2/TRBV6-3,TRBJ2-7,-,few,CASSYLAGRGEQYF,TGTGCCAGCAGTTACTTGGCAGGCCGGGGCGAGCAGTACTTC
TRBV27,TRBJ2-3,-,few,CASSLQPSGTDTQYF,TGTGCCAGCAGTTTACAGCCTAGCGGCACAGATACGCAGTATTTT
TRBV3-1,TRBJ2-3,TRBD2,-,CASSQGRLAGIYTDTQYF,TGTGCCAGCAGCCAAGGTCGGTTAGCGGGGATTTACACAGATACGCAGTATTTT
TRBV6-2/TRBV6-3,TRBJ2-7,TRBD2,few,CASRTSGRRDEQYF,TGTGCCAGCAGAACTAGCGGGAGGAGAGACGAGCAGTACTTC
TRBV7-2,TRBJ2-7,TRBD2,many,CASSLGLAGVPEQYF,TGTGCCAGCAGCCTAGGACTAGCGGGAGTACCTGAGCAGTACTTC